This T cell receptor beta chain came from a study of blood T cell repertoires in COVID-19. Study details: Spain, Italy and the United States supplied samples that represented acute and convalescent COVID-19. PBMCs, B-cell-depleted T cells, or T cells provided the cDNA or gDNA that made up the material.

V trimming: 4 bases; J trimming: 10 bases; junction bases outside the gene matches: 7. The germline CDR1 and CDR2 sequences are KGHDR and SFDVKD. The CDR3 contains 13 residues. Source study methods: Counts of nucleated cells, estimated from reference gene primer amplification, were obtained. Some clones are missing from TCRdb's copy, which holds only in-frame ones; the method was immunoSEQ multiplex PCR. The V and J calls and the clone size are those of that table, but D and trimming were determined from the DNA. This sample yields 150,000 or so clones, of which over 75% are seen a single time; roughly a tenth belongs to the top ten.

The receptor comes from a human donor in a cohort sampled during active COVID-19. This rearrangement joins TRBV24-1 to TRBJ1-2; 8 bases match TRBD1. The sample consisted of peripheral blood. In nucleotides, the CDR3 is TGTGCCACCAGTGACCAGGACAGGGCCTACTACACCTTC. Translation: CATSDQDRAYYTF.